The sequence of this TCR beta chain was determined in a study of blood T cells in healthy people across ages. Using a J-beta primer mix together with a sample-barcoded 5' primer, a second PCR was run for roughly 7 to 12 cycles. TCRdb analysed the 5' RACE reads with MiXCR anew, one entry per CDR3 protein. Among approximately 770,000 distinct CDR3 sequences listed, nearly 60% were seen once. V was shortened by 0 bases and J by 6 bases, with 8 bases between the two germline ends. The germline gives CDR1 ENHRY, CDR2 SYGVKD. The CDR3 length is 13 residues. The source is a man aged 30 to 45 in good health. The chain combines TRBV10-3 with TRBJ1-1; no reliable D call. Source material: blood. The CDR3 bases are TGTGCCATCAGTGAGTCTTTTAGCTCTGAAGCTTTCTTT. This codes for CAISESFSSEAFF.